The rows below give T cell receptor beta chains drawn from one sample of a study of metastatic and nonmetastatic thyroid tumors. MiXCR was used by TCRdb to re-call the PCR reads. The data contain about 8,100 clones, 24% of them singletons. Sequencing was performed on tumor tissue. The receptors derive from a female donor with papillary thyroid cancer or a benign thyroid nodule (not recorded which). Some clones in this sample may be carry-over from other donors' samples. CDR3s leave out the opening cysteine and the closing phenylalanine or tryptophan. Clone sizes are given selectively: once, few, many, or a class where the clone is expanded.

clone_size: many; cdr3_length: 15; j_call: TRBJ2-1; v_call: TRBV5-1; cdr3_aa: ASSLSSWTGAYNEQF
clone_size: many; cdr3_length: 15; j_call: TRBJ2-5; v_call: TRBV9; cdr3_aa: ASSVGSASGLSETQY
clone_size: few; cdr3_length: 13; j_call: TRBJ1-5; v_call: TRBV6-6; cdr3_aa: ASSYGGQGGQPQH
clone_size: .; cdr3_length: 13; j_call: TRBJ2-1; v_call: TRBV20-1; cdr3_aa: SARDPVSGPLQQF
clone_size: few; cdr3_length: 12; j_call: TRBJ1-6; v_call: TRBV18; cdr3_aa: ASSEGPRNSPLH
clone_size: few; cdr3_length: 14; j_call: TRBJ1-1; v_call: TRBV12-3/TRBV12-4; cdr3_aa: ASSPFLRRAGNETF
clone_size: few; cdr3_length: 13; j_call: TRBJ2-1; v_call: TRBV28; cdr3_aa: ASSPPDSVYHEQF
clone_size: medium-sized; cdr3_length: 12; j_call: TRBJ1-6; v_call: TRBV20-1; cdr3_aa: SAPRQGADSPLH
clone_size: few; cdr3_length: 13; j_call: TRBJ2-3; v_call: TRBV2; cdr3_aa: ATLAVGQVQDTQY
clone_size: .; cdr3_length: 10; j_call: TRBJ1-1; v_call: TRBV19; cdr3_aa: ASSFLTGEAF
clone_size: medium-sized; cdr3_length: 13; j_call: TRBJ2-7; v_call: TRBV7-2; cdr3_aa: ASSLAGGAPYEQY
clone_size: many; cdr3_length: 13; j_call: TRBJ2-5; v_call: TRBV29-1; cdr3_aa: SVATHLRAEETQY
clone_size: .; cdr3_length: 13; j_call: TRBJ2-2; v_call: TRBV20-1; cdr3_aa: SARDSAGNTGELF
clone_size: .; cdr3_length: 13; j_call: TRBJ2-2; v_call: TRBV6-2/TRBV6-3; cdr3_aa: ASRQGLANTGELF
clone_size: .; cdr3_length: 13; j_call: TRBJ2-7; v_call: TRBV6-1; cdr3_aa: ASSERDPRGPEQY
clone_size: medium-sized; cdr3_length: 12; j_call: TRBJ1-1; v_call: TRBV2; cdr3_aa: ASSLDRGGTEAF
clone_size: medium-sized; cdr3_length: 10; j_call: TRBJ1-2; v_call: TRBV20-1; cdr3_aa: SAPGDTYGYT
clone_size: few; cdr3_length: 10; j_call: TRBJ1-1; v_call: TRBV24-1; cdr3_aa: VTSGLNTEAF
clone_size: .; cdr3_length: 12; j_call: TRBJ1-5; v_call: TRBV6-8; cdr3_aa: ASRRAPKPQPQH
clone_size: few; cdr3_length: 12; j_call: TRBJ1-2; v_call: TRBV27; cdr3_aa: ASSPSGVNYGYT